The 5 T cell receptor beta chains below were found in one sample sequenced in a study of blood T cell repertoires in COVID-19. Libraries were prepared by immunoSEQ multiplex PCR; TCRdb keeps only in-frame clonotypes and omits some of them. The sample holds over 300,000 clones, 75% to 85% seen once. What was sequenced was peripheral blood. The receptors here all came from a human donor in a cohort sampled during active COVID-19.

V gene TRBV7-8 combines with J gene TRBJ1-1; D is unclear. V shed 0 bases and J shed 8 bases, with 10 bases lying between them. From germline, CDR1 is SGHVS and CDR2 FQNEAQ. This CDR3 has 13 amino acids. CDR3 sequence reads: CASSLARRPEAFF. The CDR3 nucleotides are TGTGCCAGCAGCTTAGCGCGGAGGCCGGAAGCTTTCTTT.

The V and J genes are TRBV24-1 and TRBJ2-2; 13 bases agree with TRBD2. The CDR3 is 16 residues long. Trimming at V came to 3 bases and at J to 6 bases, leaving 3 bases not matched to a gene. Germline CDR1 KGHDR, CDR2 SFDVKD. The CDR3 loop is CATSDRLAGGPGELFF. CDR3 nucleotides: TGTGCCACCAGTGATAGACTAGCGGGGGGACCCGGGGAGCTGTTTTTT.

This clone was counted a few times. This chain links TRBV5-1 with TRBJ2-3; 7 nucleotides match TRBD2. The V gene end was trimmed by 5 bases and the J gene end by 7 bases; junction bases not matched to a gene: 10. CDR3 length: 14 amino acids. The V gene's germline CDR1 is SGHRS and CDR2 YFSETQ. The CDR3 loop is CASSSTTSSNTQYF. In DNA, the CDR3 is TGCGCCAGCAGTTCGACGACTAGCTCGAATACGCAGTATTTT.

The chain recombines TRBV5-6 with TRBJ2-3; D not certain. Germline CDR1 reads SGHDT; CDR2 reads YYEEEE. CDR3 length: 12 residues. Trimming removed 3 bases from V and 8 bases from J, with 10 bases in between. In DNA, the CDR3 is TGTGCCAGCAGCTCAGAACAGTCTACGCAGTATTTT. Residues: CASSSEQSTQYF.

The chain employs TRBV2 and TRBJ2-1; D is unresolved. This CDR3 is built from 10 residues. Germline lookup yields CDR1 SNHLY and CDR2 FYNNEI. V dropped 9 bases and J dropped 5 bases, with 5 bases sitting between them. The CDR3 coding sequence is TGTGCCAGTCAGGACAATGAGCAGTTCTTC. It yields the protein CASQDNEQFF.